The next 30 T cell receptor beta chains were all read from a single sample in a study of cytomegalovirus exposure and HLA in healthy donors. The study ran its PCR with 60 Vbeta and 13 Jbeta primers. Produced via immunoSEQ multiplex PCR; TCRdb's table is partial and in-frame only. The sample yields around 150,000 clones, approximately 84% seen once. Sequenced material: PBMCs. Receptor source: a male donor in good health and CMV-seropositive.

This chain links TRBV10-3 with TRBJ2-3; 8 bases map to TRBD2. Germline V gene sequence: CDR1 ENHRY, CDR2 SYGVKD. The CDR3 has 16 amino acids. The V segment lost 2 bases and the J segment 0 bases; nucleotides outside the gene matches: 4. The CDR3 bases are TGTGCCATCAGTGAGGGGGCTAGCGGGAGCACAGATACGCAGTATTTT. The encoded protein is CAISEGASGSTDTQYF.

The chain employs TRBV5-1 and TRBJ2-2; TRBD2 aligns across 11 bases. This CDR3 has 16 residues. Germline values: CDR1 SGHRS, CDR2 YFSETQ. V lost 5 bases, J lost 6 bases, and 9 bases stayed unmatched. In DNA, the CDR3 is TGCGCCAGCAGTCCCGATAGCGGGAGGGCCTCCGGGGAGCTGTTTTTT. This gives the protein CASSPDSGRASGELFF.

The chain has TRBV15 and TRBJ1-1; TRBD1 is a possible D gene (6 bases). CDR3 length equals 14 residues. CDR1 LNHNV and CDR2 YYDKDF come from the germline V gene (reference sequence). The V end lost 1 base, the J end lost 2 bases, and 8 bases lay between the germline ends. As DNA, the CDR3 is TGTGCCACCAGCAGAGTGGACAGCAACACTGAAGCTTTCTTT. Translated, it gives CATSRVDSNTEAFF.

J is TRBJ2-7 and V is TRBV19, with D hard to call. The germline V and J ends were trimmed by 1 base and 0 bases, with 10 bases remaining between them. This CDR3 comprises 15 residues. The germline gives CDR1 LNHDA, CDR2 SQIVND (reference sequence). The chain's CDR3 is CASSIGFLSSYEQYF. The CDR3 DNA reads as TGTGCCAGTAGTATAGGTTTCCTGAGCTCCTACGAGCAGTACTTC.

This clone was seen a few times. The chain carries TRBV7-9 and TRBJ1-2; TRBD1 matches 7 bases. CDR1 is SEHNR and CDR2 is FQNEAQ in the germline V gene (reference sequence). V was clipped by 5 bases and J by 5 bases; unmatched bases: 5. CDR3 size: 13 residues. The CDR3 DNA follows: TGTGCCAGCAGCCGGGAGGGGGCGTATGGCTACACCTTC. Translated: CASSREGAYGYTF.

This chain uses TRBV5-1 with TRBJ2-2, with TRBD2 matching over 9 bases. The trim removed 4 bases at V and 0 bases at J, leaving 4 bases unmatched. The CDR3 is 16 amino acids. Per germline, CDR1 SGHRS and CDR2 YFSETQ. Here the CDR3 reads CASSKTSGANTGELFF. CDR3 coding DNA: TGCGCCAGCAGCAAGACTAGCGGCGCGAACACCGGGGAGCTGTTTTTT.

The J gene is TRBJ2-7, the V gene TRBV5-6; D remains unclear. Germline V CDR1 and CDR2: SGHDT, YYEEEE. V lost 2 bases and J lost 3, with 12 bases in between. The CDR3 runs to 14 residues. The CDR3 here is CASSFQDVSYEQYF. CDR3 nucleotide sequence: TGTGCCAGCAGCTTTCAGGATGTAAGCTACGAGCAGTACTTC.

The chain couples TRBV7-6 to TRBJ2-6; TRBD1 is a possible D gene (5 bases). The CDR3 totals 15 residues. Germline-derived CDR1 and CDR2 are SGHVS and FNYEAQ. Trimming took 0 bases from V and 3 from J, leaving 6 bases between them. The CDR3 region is CASSLATGGANVLTF. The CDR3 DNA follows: TGTGCCAGCAGCTTAGCCACAGGTGGGGCCAACGTCCTGACTTTC.

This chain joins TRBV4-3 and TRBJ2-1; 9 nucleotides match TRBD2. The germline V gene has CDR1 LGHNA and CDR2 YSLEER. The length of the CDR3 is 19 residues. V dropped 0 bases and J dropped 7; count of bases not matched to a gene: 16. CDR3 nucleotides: TGCGCCAGCAGCCAAGATGGTGGTAGCGGGAGCCCCATGGAGAATGAGCAGTTCTTC. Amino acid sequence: CASSQDGGSGSPMENEQFF.

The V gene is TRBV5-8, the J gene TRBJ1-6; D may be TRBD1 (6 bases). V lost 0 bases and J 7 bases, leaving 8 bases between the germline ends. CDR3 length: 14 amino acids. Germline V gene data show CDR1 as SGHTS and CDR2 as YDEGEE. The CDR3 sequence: CASSLAGGNSPLHF. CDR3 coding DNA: TGTGCCAGCAGCTTGGCGGGGGGCAATTCACCCCTCCACTTT.

The CDR3, as DNA: TGTGCCAGTAGTACATGGGAGGTAGGCCATACAACTGATACGCAGTATTTT. The encoded protein is CASSTWEVGHTTDTQYF. The rearrangement links TRBV19 to TRBJ2-3; tentatively, D is TRBD2 (6 bases). Germline CDR1 and CDR2: LNHDA and SQIVND (reference sequence). The CDR3 is 17 residues long. Trimming removed 4 bases at V and 6 bases at J, with 23 bases between.

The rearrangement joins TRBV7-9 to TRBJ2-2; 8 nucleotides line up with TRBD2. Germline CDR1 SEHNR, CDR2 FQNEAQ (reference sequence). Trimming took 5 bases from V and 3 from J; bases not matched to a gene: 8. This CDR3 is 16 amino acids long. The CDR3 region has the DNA TGTGCCAGCAGCCAGATTGCGGGAGGAGACACCGGGGAGCTGTTTTTT. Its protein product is CASSQIAGGDTGELFF. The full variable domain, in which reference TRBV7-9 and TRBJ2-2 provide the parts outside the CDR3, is DTGVSQNPRHKITKRGQNVTFRCDPISEHNRLYWYRQTLGQGPEFLTYFQNEAQLEKSRLLSDRFSAERPKGSFSTLEIQRTEQGDSAMYLCASSQIAGGDTGELFFGEGSRLTVL.

The CDR3 coding sequence is TGCGCCAGCAGCCACAGGGCACTCGACTACGAGCAGTACTTC. It translates to CASSHRALDYEQYF. The chain carries TRBV5-1 and TRBJ2-7; weak D call: TRBD1 (6 bases). Germline V gene lookup returns CDR1 SGHRS and CDR2 YFSETQ. Trimming took 4 bases from V and 3 from J, leaving 14 bases between them. The CDR3 totals 14 residues.

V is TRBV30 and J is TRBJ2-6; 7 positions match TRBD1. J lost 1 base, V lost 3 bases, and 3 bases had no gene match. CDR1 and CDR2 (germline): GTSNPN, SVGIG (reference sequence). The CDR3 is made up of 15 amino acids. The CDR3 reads CAWSRTGSGANVLTF. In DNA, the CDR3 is TGTGCCTGGAGCCGGACAGGTTCTGGGGCCAACGTCCTGACTTTC.

The chain's CDR3 is CASSPQGWNYGYTF. DNA of the CDR3: TGTGCCAGTAGTCCACAGGGGTGGAACTATGGCTACACCTTC. The rearrangement joins TRBV19 to TRBJ1-2, with 7 bases matching TRBD1. The CDR3 is 14 residues long. CDR1 is LNHDA and CDR2 is SQIVND in the germline V gene (reference sequence). The trim removed 5 bases at V and 2 bases at J, leaving 5 bases unmatched.

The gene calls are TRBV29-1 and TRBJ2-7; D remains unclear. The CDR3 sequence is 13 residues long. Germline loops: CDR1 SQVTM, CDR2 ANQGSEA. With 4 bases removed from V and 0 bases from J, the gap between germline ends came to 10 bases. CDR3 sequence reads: CSVVSPSSYEQYF. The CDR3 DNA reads TGCAGCGTTGTGTCTCCCTCCTCCTACGAGCAGTACTTC.

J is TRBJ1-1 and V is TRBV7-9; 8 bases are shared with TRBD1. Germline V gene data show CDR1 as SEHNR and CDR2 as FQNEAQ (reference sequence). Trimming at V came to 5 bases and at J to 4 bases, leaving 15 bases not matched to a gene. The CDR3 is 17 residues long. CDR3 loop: CASSPAVVGTGGTEAFF. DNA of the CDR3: TGTGCCAGCAGCCCCGCCGTTGTCGGGACAGGCGGCACTGAAGCTTTCTTT.

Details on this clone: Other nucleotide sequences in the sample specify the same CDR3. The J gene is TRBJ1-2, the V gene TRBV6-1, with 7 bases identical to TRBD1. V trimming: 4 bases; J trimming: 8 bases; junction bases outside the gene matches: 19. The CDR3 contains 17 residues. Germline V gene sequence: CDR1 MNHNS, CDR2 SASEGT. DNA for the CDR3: TGTGCCAGCAGTGCGTTCCGGGACAGCCCTACAGCTAGCGGCTACACCTTC. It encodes CASSAFRDSPTASGYTF.

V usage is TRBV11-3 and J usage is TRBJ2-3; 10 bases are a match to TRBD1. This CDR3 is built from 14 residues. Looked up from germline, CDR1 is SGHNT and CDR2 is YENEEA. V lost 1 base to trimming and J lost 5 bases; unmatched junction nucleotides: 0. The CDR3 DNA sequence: TGTGCCAGCAGCTTAGGGACAGGGGGAGATACGCAGTATTTT. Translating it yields CASSLGTGGDTQYF.

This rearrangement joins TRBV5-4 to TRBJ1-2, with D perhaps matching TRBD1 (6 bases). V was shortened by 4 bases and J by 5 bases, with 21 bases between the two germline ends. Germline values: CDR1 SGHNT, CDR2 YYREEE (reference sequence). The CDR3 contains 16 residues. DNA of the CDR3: TGTGCCAGCAGCCCTACCATAGGACAGAACCCATATGGCTACACCTTC. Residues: CASSPTIGQNPYGYTF.

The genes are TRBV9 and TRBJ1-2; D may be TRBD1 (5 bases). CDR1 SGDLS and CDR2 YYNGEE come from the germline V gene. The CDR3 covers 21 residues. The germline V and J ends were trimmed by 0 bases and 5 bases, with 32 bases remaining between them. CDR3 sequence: CASSVATRTQWGTPGEYGYTF. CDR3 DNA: TGTGCCAGCAGCGTAGCTACGCGGACCCAATGGGGAACACCGGGGGAGTATGGCTACACCTTC.

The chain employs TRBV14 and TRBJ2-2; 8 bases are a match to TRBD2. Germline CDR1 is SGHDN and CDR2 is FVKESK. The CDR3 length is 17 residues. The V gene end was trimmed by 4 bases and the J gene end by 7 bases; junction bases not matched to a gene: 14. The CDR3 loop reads CASSRGLGLPDSGELFF. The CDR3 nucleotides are TGTGCCAGCAGCCGGGGACTAGGTTTGCCAGACAGCGGGGAGCTGTTTTTT.

The CDR3 protein is CASSDIAESNEQFF. The CDR3 nucleotides read TGTGCCAGCAGTGACATAGCGGAGTCCAATGAGCAGTTCTTC. This chain connects TRBV6-4 to TRBJ2-1; TRBD2 might be the D (6 bases). V was clipped by 2 bases and J by 6 bases, with 11 bases between them. This CDR3 has 14 residues. In germline, CDR1 is MRHNA, CDR2 SNTAGT.

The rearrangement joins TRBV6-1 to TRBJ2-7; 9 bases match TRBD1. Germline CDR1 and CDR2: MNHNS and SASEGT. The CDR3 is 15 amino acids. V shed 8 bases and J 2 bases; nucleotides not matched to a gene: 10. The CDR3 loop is CASRRDRGDPYEQYF. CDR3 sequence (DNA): TGTGCCAGCCGACGAGACAGGGGGGATCCCTACGAGCAGTACTTC.

The DNA of the CDR3 is TGTGCCAGCAGCCACCTGACAAGACCACACTATACGCAGTATTTT. The encoded protein is CASSHLTRPHYTQYF. V gene TRBV6-5 combines with J gene TRBJ2-3; D not certain. CDR3 length equals 15 residues. Deletions cut 6 bases from V and 7 bases from J, with 20 bases between. Germline CDR1 reads MNHEY; CDR2 reads SVGAGI.

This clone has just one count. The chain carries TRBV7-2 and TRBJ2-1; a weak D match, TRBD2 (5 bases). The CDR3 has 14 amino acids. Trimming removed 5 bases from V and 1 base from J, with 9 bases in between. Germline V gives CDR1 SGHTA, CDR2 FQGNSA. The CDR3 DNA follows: TGTGCCAGCAGCAGGACTGTTTCCTACAATGAGCAGTTCTTC. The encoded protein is CASSRTVSYNEQFF.

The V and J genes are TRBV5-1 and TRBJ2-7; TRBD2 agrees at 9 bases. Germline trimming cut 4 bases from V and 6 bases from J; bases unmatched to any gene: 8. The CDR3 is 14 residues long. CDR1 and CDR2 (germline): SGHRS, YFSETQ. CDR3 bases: TGCGCCAGCAGCCTCCGGACTAGCGCCACCGAGCAGTACTTC. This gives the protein CASSLRTSATEQYF.

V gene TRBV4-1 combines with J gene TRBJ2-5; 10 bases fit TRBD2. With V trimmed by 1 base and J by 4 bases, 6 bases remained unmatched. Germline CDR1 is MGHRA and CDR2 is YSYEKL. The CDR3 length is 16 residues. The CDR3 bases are TGCGCCAGCAGCCAAGGAGGGCTAGCGGGAGTAGAGACCCAGTACTTC. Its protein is CASSQGGLAGVETQYF.

The CDR3: CASSTQGGAYGYTF. CDR3 nucleotide sequence: TGTGCCAGCAGCACACAGGGGGGGGCCTATGGCTACACCTTC. V gene TRBV6-6 combines with J gene TRBJ1-2, with 8 bases fitting TRBD1. The CDR3 has 14 amino acids. Germline V gives CDR1 MNHNY, CDR2 SVGAGI (reference sequence). J lost 4 bases, V lost 6 bases, and 7 bases had no gene match.

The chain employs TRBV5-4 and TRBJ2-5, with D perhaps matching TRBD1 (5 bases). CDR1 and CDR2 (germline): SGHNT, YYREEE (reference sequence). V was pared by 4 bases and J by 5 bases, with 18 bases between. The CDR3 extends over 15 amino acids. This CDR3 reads CASSRRQLHRETQYF. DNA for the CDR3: TGTGCCAGCAGCCGACGACAGTTACACAGGGAGACCCAGTACTTC. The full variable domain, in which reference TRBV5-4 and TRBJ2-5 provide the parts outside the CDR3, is ETGVTQSPTHLIKTRGQQVTLRCSSQSGHNTVSWYQQALGQGPQFIFQYYREEENGRGNFPPRFSGLQFPNYSSELNVNALELDDSALYLCASSRRQLHRETQYFGPGTRLLVL.